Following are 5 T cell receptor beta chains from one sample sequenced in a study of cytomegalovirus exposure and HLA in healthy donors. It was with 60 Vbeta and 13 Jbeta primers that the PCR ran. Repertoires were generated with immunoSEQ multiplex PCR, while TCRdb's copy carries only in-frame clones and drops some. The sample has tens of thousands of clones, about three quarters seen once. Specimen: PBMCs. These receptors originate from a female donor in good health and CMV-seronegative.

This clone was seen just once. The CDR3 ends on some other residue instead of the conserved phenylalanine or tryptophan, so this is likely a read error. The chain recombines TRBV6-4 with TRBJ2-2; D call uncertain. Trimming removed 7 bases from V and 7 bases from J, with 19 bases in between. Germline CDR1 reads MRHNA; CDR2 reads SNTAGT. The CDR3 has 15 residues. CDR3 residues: CASKYLSGSIGELFL. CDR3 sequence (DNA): TGTGCCAGCAAATATTTGTCGGGTAGCATCGGGGAGCTGTTTTTG.

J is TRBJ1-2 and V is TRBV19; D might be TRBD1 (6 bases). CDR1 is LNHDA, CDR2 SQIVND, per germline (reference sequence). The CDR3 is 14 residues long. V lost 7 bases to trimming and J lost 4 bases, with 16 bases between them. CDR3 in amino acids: CASNPRGPGYGYTF. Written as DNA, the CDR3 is TGTGCCAGTAACCCCAGGGGCCCGGGCTATGGCTACACCTTC.

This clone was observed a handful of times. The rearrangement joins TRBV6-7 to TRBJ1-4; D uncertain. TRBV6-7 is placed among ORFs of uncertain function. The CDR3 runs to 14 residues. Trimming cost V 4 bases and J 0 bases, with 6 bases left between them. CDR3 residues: CASSCDTTNEKLFF. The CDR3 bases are TGTGCCAGCAGTTGCGACACAACTAATGAAAAACTGTTTTTT.

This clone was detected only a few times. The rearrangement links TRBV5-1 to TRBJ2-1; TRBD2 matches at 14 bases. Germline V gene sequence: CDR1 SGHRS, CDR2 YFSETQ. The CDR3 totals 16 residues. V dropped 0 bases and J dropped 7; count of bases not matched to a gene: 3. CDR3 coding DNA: TGCGCCAGCAGCTTGGGGACTAGCGGGGGGATAAATGAGCAGTTCTTC. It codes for CASSLGTSGGINEQFF.

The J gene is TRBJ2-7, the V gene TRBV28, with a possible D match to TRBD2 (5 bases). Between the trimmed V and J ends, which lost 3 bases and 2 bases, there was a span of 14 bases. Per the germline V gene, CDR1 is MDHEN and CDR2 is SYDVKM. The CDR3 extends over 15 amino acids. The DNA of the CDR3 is TGTGCCAGCAGTTTGCCCACCCGGGGTCCCTACGAGCAGTACTTC. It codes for CASSLPTRGPYEQYF.